This note documents a single T cell receptor (beta chain) sequence. The antigen remains unidentified. The sample comes from a study of beta chain features in type 1 diabetes. The CDR3 spans 15 residues. Germline CDR1 and CDR2: SNHLY and FYNNEI. V trimming: 6 bases; J trimming: 5 bases; junction bases outside the gene matches: 11. The sequenced template was cDNA made from the entire isolated RNA. Roughly 3.6 million reads on average were seen across naive, central memory and regulatory T cell samples. Profiling relied on immunoSEQ multiplex PCR, and the TCRdb table lists in-frame clones only, not all of them. The sample lists approximately 170,000 clones; less than 9.5% were seen once. Each of the CD4+ naive, central memory, regulatory and stem cell-like memory populations was sorted via CD45RO/CCR7/CD25/CD127/CD95/CD27. Study-wide findings and caveats: Type 1 diabetes patients had TCRB CDR3s that were shorter (moderately but significantly so) in all four CD4+ subsets.

V gene TRBV2 combines with J gene TRBJ2-7; 9 positions match TRBD2. This TCR came from a woman aged 18-29 years in good health. Sequenced material: central memory CD4+ T cells from blood. The CDR3 protein is CASRIRREGRDEQYF. CDR3 nucleotide sequence: TGTGCCAGCAGAATCAGGCGGGAGGGCCGGGACGAGCAGTACTTC.